The present T cell receptor (beta chain) was sequenced within a study of cytomegalovirus exposure and HLA in healthy donors. For this clone: Antigen specificity is unknown.

Regarding the study as a whole: Listed as cytomegalovirus-associated were over 150 TCR beta chains. TCR beta chains associated with HLA were, in a later analysis, more clonally expanded than equally common others. CMV serostatus was the sole immune exposure information available.

PCR was performed using 60 Vbeta and 13 Jbeta primers. Assay: immunoSEQ multiplex PCR; the TCRdb copy retains only in-frame clones and omits some. This table holds 150,000 to 200,000 clones, 87% found once. The origin of this receptor is a woman aged 25 to 45 in good health and CMV-seronegative. The sequenced sample was PBMCs.

This chain's CDR3 is CASSDGYSPLHF. The DNA for the CDR3 is TGCGCCAGCAGCGACGGGTACTCACCCCTCCACTTT. The J gene is TRBJ1-6, the V gene TRBV5-1, with D uncertain. CDR1 SGHRS and CDR2 YFSETQ come from the germline V gene. Trimming removed 4 bases at V and 10 bases at J, with 9 bases between. The CDR3 sequence is 12 residues long.